The 17 T cell receptor beta chains given below trace back to one sample, sequenced in a study of beta chain features in type 1 diabetes. Their antigens remain unidentified. Study results and caveats: In all four CD4+ subsets, TCRB CDR3 length was significantly, moderately reduced in type 1 diabetes.

Every isolated RNA sample was fully reverse transcribed, so sequencing captured expressed TCRB transcripts. Using immunoSEQ multiplex PCR, the repertoire was profiled, and TCRdb retains in-frame clones only, with some absent. This sample has fewer than 300,000 clones; about 20% occur once, and the top ten carry 0.028%. Source material: naive CD4+ T cells from blood. These receptors all come from a woman in her thirties or forties with type 1 diabetes.

The chain carries TRBV5-8 and TRBJ1-1, with TRBD1 matching 7 bases. From germline, CDR1 is SGHTS and CDR2 YDEGEE. The CDR3 spans 14 residues. Losses at the gene ends were 4 bases for V and 1 base for J; bases not matched to a gene: 4. The CDR3 DNA follows: TGTGCCAGCAGCCGGACAGGCACGAACACTGAAGCTTTCTTT. This gives the protein CASSRTGTNTEAFF.

This clone was seen a few times. The chain carries TRBV29-1 and TRBJ2-1, with a possible D match to TRBD1 (5 bases). V lost 5 bases and J lost 7, with 18 bases in between. In germline, CDR1 is SQVTM, CDR2 ANQGSEA. The CDR3 has 14 residues. The CDR3 DNA sequence: TGCAGCGTTCGACAGCCACAGACATGGAATGAGCAGTTCTTC. Translation gives CSVRQPQTWNEQFF.

This clone has a handful of counts. The V and J genes are TRBV29-1 and TRBJ2-2; D uncertain. CDR1 is SQVTM, CDR2 ANQGSEA, per germline. V was trimmed by 4 bases and J by 6 bases, leaving 15 bases between them. CDR3 length: 14 amino acids. The CDR3 sequence is CSVVAPEKPGELFF. In DNA form, the CDR3 reads TGCAGCGTTGTCGCCCCGGAGAAACCCGGGGAGCTGTTTTTT.

The rearrangement uses TRBV6-5 and TRBJ2-7; D might be TRBD1 (5 bases). This CDR3 contains 14 residues. The germline gives CDR1 MNHEY, CDR2 SVGAGI. The V end was cut by 2 bases, the J end by 5 bases, with 13 bases between. This CDR3 is CASSYSWTSDEQYF. The CDR3, as DNA: TGTGCCAGCAGTTACAGCTGGACAAGCGACGAGCAGTACTTC.

The chain recombines TRBV11-2 with TRBJ2-1; the D is unclear. The CDR3 sequence is 13 residues long. The germline V gene encodes CDR1 SGHAT and CDR2 FQNNGV. The ends were cut back, 0 bases at V and 8 bases at J, with 8 bases in the middle. This CDR3 is CASSLDRVDEQFF. CDR3 in DNA: TGTGCCAGCAGCTTAGATCGGGTTGATGAGCAGTTCTTC.

This clone was seen a few times. The chain couples TRBV18 to TRBJ2-5; the match to TRBD2 covers 7 bases. Germline CDR1 and CDR2: KGHSH and LQKENI. This CDR3 has 16 residues. The ends lost 2 bases at V and 3 bases at J; junction bases unmatched: 9. Here the CDR3 reads CASSPFQRGSEETQYF. CDR3 bases: TGTGCCAGCTCACCATTCCAGCGGGGATCCGAAGAGACCCAGTACTTC.

This clone was seen a handful of times. The rearrangement links TRBV9 to TRBJ2-1; 10 nucleotides align to TRBD2. This CDR3 contains 18 residues. Losses at the gene ends were 3 bases for V and 0 bases for J; bases not matched to a gene: 9. Germline V gene lookup returns CDR1 SGDLS and CDR2 YYNGEE. DNA of the CDR3: TGTGCCAGCAGCGCCTCTCCTCTAGCGGGAGACTCCTACAATGAGCAGTTCTTC. Its translation is CASSASPLAGDSYNEQFF.

This clone showed up just a few times. The V gene is TRBV5-1, the J gene TRBJ2-1; the match to TRBD2 covers 8 bases. With 7 bases clipped from V and 7 bases from J, the junction kept 10 bases outside the gene matches. This CDR3 has 14 amino acids. The V gene's germline CDR1 is SGHRS and CDR2 YFSETQ. CDR3 sequence: CASGPGREGNEQFF. CDR3 sequence (DNA): TGCGCCAGCGGACCTGGCCGGGAGGGAAATGAGCAGTTCTTC. The whole variable domain, remainder taken from reference TRBV5-1 and TRBJ2-1, is KAGVTQTPRYLIKTRGQQVTLSCSPISGHRSVSWYQQTPGQGLQFLFEYFSETQRNKGNFPGRFSGRQFSNSRSEMNVSTLELGDSALYLCASGPGREGNEQFFGPGTRLTVL.

The chain couples TRBV18 to TRBJ2-1; 11 bases match TRBD2. V trimming: 3 bases; J trimming: 7 bases; junction bases outside the gene matches: 5. There are 15 residues in the CDR3. Germline V CDR1 and CDR2: KGHSH, LQKENI. The CDR3 DNA sequence: TGTGCCAGCTCACCTGCACTAGCGGGGGCAAATGAGCAGTTCTTC. Protein product: CASSPALAGANEQFF. The full variable domain, with the rest looked up from reference TRBV18 and TRBJ2-1, is NAGVMQNPRHLVRRRGQEARLRCSPMKGHSHVYWYRQLPEEGLKFMVYLQKENIIDESGMPKERFSAEFPKEGPSILRIQQVVRGDSAAYFCASSPALAGANEQFFGPGTRLTVL.

This clone has a handful of counts. The V and J genes are TRBV2 and TRBJ1-5; possible D gene TRBD1, 6 bases. The germline V gene encodes CDR1 SNHLY and CDR2 FYNNEI. This CDR3 contains 14 residues. Trimming removed 3 bases at V and 4 bases at J, with 10 bases between. CDR3 sequence: CASSELGGNQPQHF. CDR3 in DNA: TGTGCCAGCAGTGAGCTAGGGGGAAATCAGCCCCAGCATTTT.

The chain has TRBV5-1 and TRBJ1-1; TRBD1 matches at 9 bases. Germline CDR1 reads SGHRS; CDR2 reads YFSETQ. This CDR3 is 15 amino acids long. Trimming at V came to 4 bases and at J to 1 base, leaving 5 bases not matched to a gene. The CDR3 DNA reads TGCGCCAGCAGCCCCCAGACAGGGGGGAACACTGAAGCTTTCTTT. This encodes CASSPQTGGNTEAFF.

Only a few counts were recorded for this clone. The sample holds other DNA sequences that translate to the same CDR3. The V and J genes are TRBV7-9 and TRBJ2-5; 8 bases fit TRBD1. The germline V gene has CDR1 SEHNR and CDR2 FQNEAQ (reference sequence). With 6 bases clipped from V and 5 bases from J, the junction kept 8 bases outside the gene matches. The CDR3 sequence is 14 residues long. CDR3 nucleotides: TGTGCCAGCAGTCCCGGACAGGGCGGGGAGACCCAGTACTTC. Translated, it gives CASSPGQGGETQYF.

The genes are TRBV15 and TRBJ1-5; no reliable D call. V lost 6 bases, J lost 0 bases, and 6 bases lay in between. Germline V gene lookup returns CDR1 LNHNV and CDR2 YYDKDF (reference sequence). The CDR3 covers 13 residues. CDR3 nucleotides: TGTGCCACCAGGAGGAATAGCAATCAGCCCCAGCATTTT. Translated: CATRRNSNQPQHF.

The V gene is TRBV14, the J gene TRBJ2-6; 7 positions agree with TRBD2. V was pared by 4 bases and J by 0 bases, with 6 bases of the junction left unmatched. Germline CDR1 and CDR2: SGHDN and FVKESK. The length of the CDR3 is 17 residues. CDR3 sequence: CASSLLAVTSGANVLTF. CDR3 nucleotide sequence: TGTGCCAGCAGCCTTCTAGCGGTAACCTCTGGGGCCAACGTCCTGACTTTC.

This clone was counted a few times. The gene calls are TRBV7-2 and TRBJ1-1; D remains ambiguous. The CDR3 spans 13 residues. V dropped 1 base and J dropped 1 base, with 4 bases sitting between them. CDR1 SGHTA and CDR2 FQGNSA come from the germline V gene. This chain's CDR3 is CASSLERNTEAFF. CDR3 DNA sequence: TGTGCCAGCAGCTTAGAGAGGAACACTGAAGCTTTCTTT.

The chain couples TRBV29-1 to TRBJ1-1; weak D call: TRBD1 (5 bases). There are 12 residues in the CDR3. From germline, CDR1 is SQVTM and CDR2 ANQGSEA. V was trimmed by 5 bases and J by 1 base, leaving 8 bases between them. The DNA for the CDR3 is TGCAGCGTTATAGGACAGAACACTGAAGCTTTCTTT. As protein: CSVIGQNTEAFF. Together with reference TRBV29-1 and TRBJ1-1, the CDR3 gives the full variable domain: SAVISQKPSRDICQRGTSLTIQCQVDSQVTMMFWYRQQPGQSLTLIATANQGSEATYESGFVIDKFPISRPNLTFSTLTVSNMSPEDSSIYLCSVIGQNTEAFFGQGTRLTVV.

The chain has TRBV7-9 and TRBJ1-2, with D possibly TRBD1 on 6 matching bases. Trimming left V 2 bases short and J 7 bases short, with 11 bases between. The length of the CDR3 is 13 residues. The V gene's germline CDR1 is SEHNR and CDR2 FQNEAQ (reference sequence). CDR3 region: CASSLRGGPGYTF. The CDR3, as DNA: TGTGCCAGCAGCTTAAGGGGGGGGCCTGGCTACACCTTC.